This T cell receptor (beta chain) originates from a study of CD8+CD57+ T cells in acquired aplastic anemia. Study results and limitations: Researchers report that around 30 CD8+ CDR3 sequences appeared in both patients and controls.

All sequencing subjects had displayed CD8+CD57+ cell expansion on flow cytometry. Severe acquired aplastic anemia affected all patients. This clonotype was seen a handful of times. Its antigen is unidentified. The template for TCR beta VDJ and CDR3 sequence profiling was genomic DNA. TCRdb redid the calling of the reads with MiXCR, one entry per CDR3 protein. The data show about 160,000 distinct CDR3 sequences, roughly 43% seen once. The receptor comes from a human donor with aplastic anemia. Sequenced sample: sorted CD4+, CD8+, or CD8+CD57+ T cells (not recorded which) from PBMCs.

The CDR3 reads CATSPGITGELFF. DNA of the CDR3: TGTGCCACCAGCCCAGGGATCACCGGGGAGCTGTTTTTT. The chain carries TRBV24-1 and TRBJ2-2; D may be TRBD1 (5 bases). The CDR3 covers 13 residues. V shed 7 bases and J shed 4 bases, with 9 bases lying between them. Germline-derived CDR1 and CDR2 are KGHDR and SFDVKD.